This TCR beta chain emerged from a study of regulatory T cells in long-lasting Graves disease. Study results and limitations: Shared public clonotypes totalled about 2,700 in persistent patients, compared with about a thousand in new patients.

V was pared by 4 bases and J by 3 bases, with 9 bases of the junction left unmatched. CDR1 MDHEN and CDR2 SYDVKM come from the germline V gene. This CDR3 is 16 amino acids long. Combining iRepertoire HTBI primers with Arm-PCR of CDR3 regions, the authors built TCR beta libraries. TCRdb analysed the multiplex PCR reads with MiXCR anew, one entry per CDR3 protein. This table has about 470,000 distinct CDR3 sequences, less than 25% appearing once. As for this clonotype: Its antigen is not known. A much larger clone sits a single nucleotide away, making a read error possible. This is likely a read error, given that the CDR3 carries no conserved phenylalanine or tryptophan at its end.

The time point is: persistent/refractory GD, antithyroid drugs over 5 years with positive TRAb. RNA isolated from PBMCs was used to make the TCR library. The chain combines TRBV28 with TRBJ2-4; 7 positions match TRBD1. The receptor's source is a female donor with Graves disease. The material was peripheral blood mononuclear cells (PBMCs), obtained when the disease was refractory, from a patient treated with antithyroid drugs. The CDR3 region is CASSSNPRDSKNIQYL. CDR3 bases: TGTGCCAGCAGTTCCAACCCCCGGGACAGCAAAAACATTCAGTACCTC.